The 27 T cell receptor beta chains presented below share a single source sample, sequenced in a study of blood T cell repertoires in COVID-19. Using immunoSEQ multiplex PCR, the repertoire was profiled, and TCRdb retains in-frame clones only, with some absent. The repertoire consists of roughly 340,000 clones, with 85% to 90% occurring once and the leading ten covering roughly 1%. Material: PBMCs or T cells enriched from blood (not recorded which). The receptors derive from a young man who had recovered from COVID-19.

The CDR3 DNA is TGCAGCGTTGCCCGGGACAGGGCTTCACCCCTCCACTTT. This encodes CSVARDRASPLHF. The gene calls are TRBV29-1 and TRBJ1-6; 9 positions agree with TRBD1. The CDR3 is 13 residues long. Germline-derived CDR1 and CDR2 are SQVTM and ANQGSEA. J gave up 9 bases and V 4 bases, and 4 bases lay outside the gene matches.

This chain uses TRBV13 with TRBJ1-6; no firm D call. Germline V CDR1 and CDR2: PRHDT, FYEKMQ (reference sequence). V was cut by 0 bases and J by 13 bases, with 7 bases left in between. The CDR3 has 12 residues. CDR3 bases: TGTGCCAGCAGCTTAGGAAGCGCGCCCCTCCACTTT. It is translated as CASSLGSAPLHF.

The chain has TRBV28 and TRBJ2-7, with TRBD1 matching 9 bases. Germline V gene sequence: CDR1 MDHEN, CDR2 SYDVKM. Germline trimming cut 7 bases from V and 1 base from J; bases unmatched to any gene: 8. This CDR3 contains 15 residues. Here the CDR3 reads CASTPGQGFSYEQYF. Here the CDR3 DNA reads TGTGCCAGCACCCCAGGACAGGGGTTTTCCTACGAGCAGTACTTC.

Here the CDR3 DNA reads TGTGCCAGCAGCCACCCACAGGGGTGGGGCGGCACTGAAGCTTTCTTT. It encodes CASSHPQGWGGTEAFF. J is TRBJ1-1 and V is TRBV3-1 (or the pseudogene TRBV3-2); 7 bases fit TRBD1. The trim removed 3 bases at V and 4 bases at J, leaving 11 bases unmatched. The CDR3 runs 16 residues. CDR1 is LGHDT, CDR2 YNNKEL, per germline (reference sequence).

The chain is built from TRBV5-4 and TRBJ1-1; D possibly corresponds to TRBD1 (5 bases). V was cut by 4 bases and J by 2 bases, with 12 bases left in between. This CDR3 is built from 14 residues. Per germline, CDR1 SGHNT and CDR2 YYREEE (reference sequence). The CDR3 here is CASSLHDSNTEAFF. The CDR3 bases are TGTGCCAGCAGCCTCCATGACAGTAACACTGAAGCTTTCTTT.

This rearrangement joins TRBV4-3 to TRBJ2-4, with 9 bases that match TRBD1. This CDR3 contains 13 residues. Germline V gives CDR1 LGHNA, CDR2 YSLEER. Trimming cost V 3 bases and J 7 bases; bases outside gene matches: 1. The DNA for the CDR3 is TGCGCCAGCAGCCAGACAGGGGGGAACATTCAGTACTTC. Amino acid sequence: CASSQTGGNIQYF.

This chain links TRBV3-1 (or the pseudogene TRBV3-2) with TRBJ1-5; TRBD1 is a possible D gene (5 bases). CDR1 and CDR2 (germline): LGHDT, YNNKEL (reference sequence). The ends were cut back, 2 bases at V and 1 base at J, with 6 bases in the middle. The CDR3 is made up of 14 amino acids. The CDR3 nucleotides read TGTGCCAGCAGCCAAAGGGGAAGCAATCAGCCCCAGCATTTT. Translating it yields CASSQRGSNQPQHF.

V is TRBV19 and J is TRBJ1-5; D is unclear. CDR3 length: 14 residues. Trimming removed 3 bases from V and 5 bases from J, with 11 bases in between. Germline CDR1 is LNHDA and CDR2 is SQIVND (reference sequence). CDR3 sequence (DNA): TGTGCCAGTAGTATCAGGTTATGGGATCAGCCCCAGCATTTT. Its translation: CASSIRLWDQPQHF.

CDR3: CASSLTGTSSSETGELFF. Here the CDR3 DNA reads TGTGCCAGCAGTTTGACCGGGACTAGTAGTTCCGAAACCGGGGAGCTGTTTTTT. V gene TRBV6-2 or TRBV6-3 combines with J gene TRBJ2-2; 8 bases are a match to TRBD2. The CDR3 has 18 amino acids. Germline-derived CDR1 and CDR2 are MNHEY and SVGEGT. V was pared by 4 bases and J by 5 bases, with 15 bases of the junction left unmatched.

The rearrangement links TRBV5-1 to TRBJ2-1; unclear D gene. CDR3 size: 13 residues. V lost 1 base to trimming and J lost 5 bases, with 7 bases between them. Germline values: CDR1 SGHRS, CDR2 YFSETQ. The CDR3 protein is CASSLNPNNEQFF. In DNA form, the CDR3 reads TGCGCCAGCAGCTTGAATCCCAACAATGAGCAGTTCTTC.

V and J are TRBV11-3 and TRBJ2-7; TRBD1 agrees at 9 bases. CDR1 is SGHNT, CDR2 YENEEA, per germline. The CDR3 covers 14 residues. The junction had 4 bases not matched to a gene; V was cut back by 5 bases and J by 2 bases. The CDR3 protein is CASSPGQGAYEQYF. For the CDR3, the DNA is TGTGCCAGCAGCCCGGGACAGGGTGCCTACGAGCAGTACTTC.

The CDR3 DNA reads TGTGCCAGCAGTGAAGAGACACTAGCGGGGGGGGATACGCAGTATTTT. It encodes CASSEETLAGGDTQYF. The chain couples TRBV2 to TRBJ2-3; TRBD2 matches 13 bases. Per germline, CDR1 SNHLY and CDR2 FYNNEI. V shed 1 base and J 6 bases; nucleotides not matched to a gene: 4. The CDR3 length is 16 residues.

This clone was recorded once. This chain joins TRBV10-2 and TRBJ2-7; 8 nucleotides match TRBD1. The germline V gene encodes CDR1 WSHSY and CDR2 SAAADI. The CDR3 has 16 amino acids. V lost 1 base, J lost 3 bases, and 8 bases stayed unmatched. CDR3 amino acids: CASSELSGQESYEQYF. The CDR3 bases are TGCGCCAGCAGTGAGTTGTCGGGACAGGAGAGCTACGAGCAGTACTTC.

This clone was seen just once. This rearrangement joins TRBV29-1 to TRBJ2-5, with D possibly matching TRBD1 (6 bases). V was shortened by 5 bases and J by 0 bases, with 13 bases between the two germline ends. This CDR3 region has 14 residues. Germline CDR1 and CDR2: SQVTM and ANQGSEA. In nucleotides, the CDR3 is TGCAGCGTTTTGGGACACCCGTACCAAGAGACCCAGTACTTC. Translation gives CSVLGHPYQETQYF.

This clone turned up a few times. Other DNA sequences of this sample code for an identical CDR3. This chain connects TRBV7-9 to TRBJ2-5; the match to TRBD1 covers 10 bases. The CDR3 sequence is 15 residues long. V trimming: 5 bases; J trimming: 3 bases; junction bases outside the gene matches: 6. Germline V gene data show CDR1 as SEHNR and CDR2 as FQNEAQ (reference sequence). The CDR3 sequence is CASSPRQGAKETQYF. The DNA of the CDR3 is TGTGCCAGCAGCCCCCGACAGGGGGCGAAAGAGACCCAGTACTTC.

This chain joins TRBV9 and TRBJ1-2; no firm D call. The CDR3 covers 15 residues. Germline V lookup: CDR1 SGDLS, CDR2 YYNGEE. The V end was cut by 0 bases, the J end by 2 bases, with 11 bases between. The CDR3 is CASSVATSGNYGYTF. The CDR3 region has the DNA TGTGCCAGCAGCGTAGCTACGTCGGGGAACTATGGCTACACCTTC.

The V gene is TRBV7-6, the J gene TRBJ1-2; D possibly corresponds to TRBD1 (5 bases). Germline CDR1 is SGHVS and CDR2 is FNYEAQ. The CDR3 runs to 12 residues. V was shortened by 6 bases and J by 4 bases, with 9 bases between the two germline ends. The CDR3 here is CASRPDSYGYTF. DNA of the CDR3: TGTGCCAGCAGACCAGACAGCTATGGCTACACCTTC.

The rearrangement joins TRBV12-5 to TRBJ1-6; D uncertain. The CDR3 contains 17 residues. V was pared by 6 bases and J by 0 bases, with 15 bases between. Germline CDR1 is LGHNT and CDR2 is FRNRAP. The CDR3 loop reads CASGGPRGSSYNSPLHF. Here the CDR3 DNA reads TGTGCTAGTGGCGGACCCCGAGGGAGCTCCTATAATTCACCCCTCCACTTT.

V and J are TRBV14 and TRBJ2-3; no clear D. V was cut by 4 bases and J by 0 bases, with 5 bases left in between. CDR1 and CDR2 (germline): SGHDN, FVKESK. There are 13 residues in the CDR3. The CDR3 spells CASSLPSTDTQYF. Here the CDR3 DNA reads TGTGCCAGCAGCCTCCCTAGCACAGATACGCAGTATTTT.

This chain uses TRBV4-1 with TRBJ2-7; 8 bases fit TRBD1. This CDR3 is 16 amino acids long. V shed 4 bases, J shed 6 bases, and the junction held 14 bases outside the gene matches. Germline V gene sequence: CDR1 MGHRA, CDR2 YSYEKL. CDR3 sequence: CASSPITRTGNPEQYF. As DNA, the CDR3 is TGCGCCAGCAGCCCCATCACCCGGACAGGGAACCCCGAGCAGTACTTC.

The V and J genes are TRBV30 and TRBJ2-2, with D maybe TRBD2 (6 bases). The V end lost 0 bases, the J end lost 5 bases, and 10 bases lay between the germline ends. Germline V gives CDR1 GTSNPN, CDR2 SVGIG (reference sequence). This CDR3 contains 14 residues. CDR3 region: CAWSVLGGTGELFF. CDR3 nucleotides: TGTGCCTGGAGTGTTCTCGGGGGAACCGGGGAGCTGTTTTTT.

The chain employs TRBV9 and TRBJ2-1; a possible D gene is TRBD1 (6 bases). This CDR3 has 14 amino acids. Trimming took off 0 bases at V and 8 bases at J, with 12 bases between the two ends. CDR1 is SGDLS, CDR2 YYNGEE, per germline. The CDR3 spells CASSVATGNHEQFF. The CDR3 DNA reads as TGTGCCAGCAGCGTAGCTACAGGGAACCATGAGCAGTTCTTC.

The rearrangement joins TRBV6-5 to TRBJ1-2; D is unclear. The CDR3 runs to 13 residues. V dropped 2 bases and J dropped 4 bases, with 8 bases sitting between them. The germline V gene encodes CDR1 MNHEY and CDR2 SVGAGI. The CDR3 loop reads CASSYNYLYGYTF. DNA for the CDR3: TGTGCCAGCAGTTACAACTACCTCTATGGCTACACCTTC.

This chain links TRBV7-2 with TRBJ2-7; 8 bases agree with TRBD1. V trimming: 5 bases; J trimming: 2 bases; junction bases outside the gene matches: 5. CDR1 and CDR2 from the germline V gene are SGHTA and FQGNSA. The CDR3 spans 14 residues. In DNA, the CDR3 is TGTGCCAGCAGCCAGGGGACAGGTCCCTACGAGCAGTACTTC. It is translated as CASSQGTGPYEQYF.

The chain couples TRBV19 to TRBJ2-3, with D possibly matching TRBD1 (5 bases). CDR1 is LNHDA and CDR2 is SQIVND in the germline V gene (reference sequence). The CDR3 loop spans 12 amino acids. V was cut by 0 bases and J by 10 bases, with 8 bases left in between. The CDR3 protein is CASSIEGVAQYF. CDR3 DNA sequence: TGTGCCAGTAGTATAGAAGGGGTAGCGCAGTATTTT.

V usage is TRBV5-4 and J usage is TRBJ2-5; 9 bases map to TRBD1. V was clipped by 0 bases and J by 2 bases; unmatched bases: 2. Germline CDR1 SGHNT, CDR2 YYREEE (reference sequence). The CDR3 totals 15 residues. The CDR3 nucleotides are TGTGCCAGCAGCTTGGCCGACAGGGGGCAAGAGACCCAGTACTTC. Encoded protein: CASSLADRGQETQYF.

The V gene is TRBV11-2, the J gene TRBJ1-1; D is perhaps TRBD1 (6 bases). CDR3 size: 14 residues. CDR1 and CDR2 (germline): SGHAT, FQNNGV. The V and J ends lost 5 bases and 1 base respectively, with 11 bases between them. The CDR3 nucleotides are TGTGCCAGCAGCGTCGGGACACCGAACACTGAAGCTTTCTTT. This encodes CASSVGTPNTEAFF.